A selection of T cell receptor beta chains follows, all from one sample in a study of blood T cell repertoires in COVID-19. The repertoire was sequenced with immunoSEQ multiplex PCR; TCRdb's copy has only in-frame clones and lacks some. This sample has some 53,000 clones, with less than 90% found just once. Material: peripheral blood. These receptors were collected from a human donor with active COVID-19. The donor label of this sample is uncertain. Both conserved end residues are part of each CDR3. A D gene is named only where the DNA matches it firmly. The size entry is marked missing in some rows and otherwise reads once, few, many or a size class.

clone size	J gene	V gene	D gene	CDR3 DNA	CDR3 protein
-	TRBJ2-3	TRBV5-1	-	TGCGCCAGCAGCTTGGTTGGCTTCGATACGCAGTATTTT	CASSLVGFDTQYF
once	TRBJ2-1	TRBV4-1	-	TGCGCCAGCAGCCGGGGCGGCCTAGTAGAAGTTGGCAATGAGCAGTTCTTC	CASSRGGLVEVGNEQFF
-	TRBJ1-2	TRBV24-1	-	TGTGCCACCAGTGACCCCACGTGGGGGAGGGCCAGCTACACCTTC	CATSDPTWGRASYTF
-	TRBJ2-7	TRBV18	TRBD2	TGTGCCAGCTCACGAGGGACTAGCGGGAACTACGAGCAGTACTTC	CASSRGTSGNYEQYF
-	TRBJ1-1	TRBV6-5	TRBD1	TGTGCCAGCAGCTCACAGGGGTATAATGAAGCTTTCTTT	CASSSQGYNEAFF
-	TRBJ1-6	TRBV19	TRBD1	TGTGCCAGTAGTTATGGTACAGGGGATCCACCCCTCCACTTT	CASSYGTGDPPLHF
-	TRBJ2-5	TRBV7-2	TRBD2	TGTGCCAGCAGCTTAGACGGCGGGGGGGCAGAGACCCAGTACTTC	CASSLDGGGAETQYF
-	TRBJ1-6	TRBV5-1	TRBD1	TGCGCCAGCAGCCCCGGGAGGACAGGGGAACTCGGGAATTCACCCCTCCACTTT	CASSPGRTGELGNSPLHF
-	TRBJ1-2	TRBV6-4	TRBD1	TGTGCCAGCAGTGACGGGACAGGGGGCTATGGCTACACCTTC	CASSDGTGGYGYTF
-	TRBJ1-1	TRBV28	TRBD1	TGTGTTTCAGGGGGCCGGAACACTGAAGCTTTCTTT	CVSGGRNTEAFF
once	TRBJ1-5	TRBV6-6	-	TGTGCCAGCGGGGAGGGGGGTCAGCCCCAGCATTTT	CASGEGGQPQHF
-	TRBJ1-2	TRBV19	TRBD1	TGTGCCAGTAGGACAGCGCCCGGACAGGGTGCTGGCTACACCTTC	CASRTAPGQGAGYTF
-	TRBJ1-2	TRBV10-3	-	TGTGCCATCAGTGAAGGGGACTATGGCTACACCTTC	CAISEGDYGYTF
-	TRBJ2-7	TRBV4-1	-	TGCGCCAGCAGCCAATCTGTGGAGGGCAGGGAGCAGTACTTC	CASSQSVEGREQYF
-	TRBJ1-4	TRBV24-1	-	TGTGCCACCAGTGAGCCCCGTGAGGAGAGGCATGAAAAACTGTTTTTT	CATSEPREERHEKLFF
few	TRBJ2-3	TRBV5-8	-	TGTGCCAGCAGTTCGGGCCAGCGGGTCACAGATACGCAGTATTTT	CASSSGQRVTDTQYF
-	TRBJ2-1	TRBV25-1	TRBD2	TGTGCCAGCAGTGAGCGGGGGGGCTTCTATGAGCAGTTCTTC	CASSERGGFYEQFF
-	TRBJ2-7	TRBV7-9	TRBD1	TGTGCCAGCAGCTCCGGGACAGGGGGCTACGAGCAGTACTTC	CASSSGTGGYEQYF
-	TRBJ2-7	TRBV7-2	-	TGTGCCAGCAGCTCATACGGGGGACAGTCCTACGAGCAGTACTTC	CASSSYGGQSYEQYF
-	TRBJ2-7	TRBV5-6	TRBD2	TGTGCCAGCAGAAAACGGCGTGGGGGGGAGTTATACGAGCAGTACTTC	CASRKRRGGELYEQYF
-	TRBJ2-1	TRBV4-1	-	TGCGCCAGCAGCCATCCTCTAATCCAGGGTGTTTTGGCGAGGCAGTTCTTC	CASSHPLIQGVLARQFF
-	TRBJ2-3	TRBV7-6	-	TGTGCCAGCAGCTTAGCAGGGGCGTCAGATACGCAGTATTTT	CASSLAGASDTQYF
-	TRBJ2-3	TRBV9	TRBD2	TGTGCCAGCAGCGTTTTCGGTCGAGCGGGGGTCACAGATACGCAGTATTTT	CASSVFGRAGVTDTQYF
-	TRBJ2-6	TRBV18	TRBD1	TGTGCCAGCTCACCAAGACCACGTGACAGGGCCGGGGCCAACGTCCTGACTTTC	CASSPRPRDRAGANVLTF
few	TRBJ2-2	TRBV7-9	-	TGTGCCAGCAGGCGTGACCGGGTCACCGGGGAGCTGTTTTTT	CASRRDRVTGELFF
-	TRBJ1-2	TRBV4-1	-	TGCGCCAGCAGCCAAGAGTCGACAGGAAACTATGGCTACACCTTC	CASSQESTGNYGYTF
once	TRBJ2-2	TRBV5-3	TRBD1	TGTGCCAGAAGCCCCGGACAGGGCAACACCGGGGAGCTGTTTTTT	CARSPGQGNTGELFF
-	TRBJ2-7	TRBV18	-	TGTGCCAGCTCACTAATTTTCAAAGATACAGGGCTTGACTACGAGCAGTACTTC	CASSLIFKDTGLDYEQYF
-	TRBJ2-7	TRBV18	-	TGTGCCAGCTCATTACAGGACGAGCAGTACTTC	CASSLQDEQYF
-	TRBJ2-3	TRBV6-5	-	TGTGCCAGCAGTCTCCAGCGTAGCACAGATACGCAGTATTTT	CASSLQRSTDTQYF
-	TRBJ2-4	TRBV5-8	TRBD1	TGTGCCAGCAGCCAGGGACAGTCCATAGCCAAAAACATTCAGTACTTC	CASSQGQSIAKNIQYF
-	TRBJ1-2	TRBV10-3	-	TGTGCCATCAGTGACAGGGTCCCGGATCGCGGCTACACCTTC	CAISDRVPDRGYTF
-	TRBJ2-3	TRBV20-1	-	TGCAGTGCTAGTGGAGGGGGATATGCCACAGATACGCAGTATTTT	CSASGGGYATDTQYF
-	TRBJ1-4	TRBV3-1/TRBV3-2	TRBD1	TGTGCCAGCAGCCAAGATCGAACAGGGGGCAGTGAAAAACTGTTTTTT	CASSQDRTGGSEKLFF
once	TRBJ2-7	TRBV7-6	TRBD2	TGTGCCAGCAGCTCCGGTGGTAGCGGGGGGTCCTACGAGCAGTACTTC	CASSSGGSGGSYEQYF